This is a list of T cell receptor beta chains from one sample in a study of blood T cell repertoires in COVID-19. Using immunoSEQ multiplex PCR, the repertoire was profiled, and TCRdb retains in-frame clones only, with some absent. Altogether over 120,000 clones are present, around 85% being singletons, with the ten largest covering 9.2%. The sequenced sample was PBMCs or T cells enriched from blood (not recorded which). Receptors originate from a man between 50 and 59 years old who had recovered from COVID-19. CDR3s include the opening cysteine and the closing phenylalanine or tryptophan. The D gene is left open where the match is weak. Expanded clones are given a class, and other clones once, few, many or no size at all.

>TRBD1|few|TRBJ1-5|TRBV27
CASSPRDRGFGSNQPQHF
TGTGCCAGCAGTCCCCGGGACAGGGGTTTCGGTAGCAATCAGCCCCAGCATTTT
>-|-|TRBJ2-7|TRBV23-1
CAIPRDTFSYEQYF
TGCGCCATCCCCCGGGACACTTTTTCCTACGAGCAGTACTTC
>TRBD1|-|TRBJ1-2|TRBV5-1
CASSSTGSYGYTF
TGCGCCAGCAGCTCGACAGGGAGCTATGGCTACACCTTC
>TRBD1|-|TRBJ1-2|TRBV27
CASSSLIRLGGEYGYTF
TGTGCCAGCAGTTCACTTATCCGTCTAGGGGGCGAGTATGGCTACACCTTC
>-|-|TRBJ1-5|TRBV7-9
CASSLGSNSNQPQHF
TGTGCCAGCAGCTTAGGGAGTAATAGCAATCAGCCCCAGCATTTT
>-|-|TRBJ1-1|TRBV7-8
CASSSERGPTEAFF
TGTGCCAGCAGCTCCGAGCGAGGGCCGACTGAAGCTTTCTTT
>-|-|TRBJ2-3|TRBV5-6
CASSLGSRAVDTQYF
TGTGCCAGCAGCTTGGGTTCCAGGGCTGTAGATACGCAGTATTTT
>TRBD1|-|TRBJ1-5|TRBV3-1/TRBV3-2
CASSQTGDQPQHF
TGTGCCAGCAGCCAGACAGGGGATCAGCCCCAGCATTTT
>TRBD1|-|TRBJ1-4|TRBV9
CASSVEGTGREKLFF
TGTGCCAGCAGCGTAGAGGGGACAGGGCGAGAAAAACTGTTTTTT
>-|-|TRBJ2-4|TRBV6-5
CASGAGSAKNIQYF
TGTGCCAGCGGGGCCGGGAGCGCCAAAAACATTCAGTACTTC